A single sample is the source of the 17 T cell receptor beta chains below, sequenced in a study of T-cell memory formation after mild COVID-19. MiXCR was run by TCRdb on the 5' RACE reads, yielding one entry per CDR3 protein. Among hundreds of thousands of distinct CDR3 sequences listed, 16% were seen once. Sequenced input: PBMCs or a T cell subset sorted from them (not recorded which). The receptors stem from a man aged 18 to 29 who had mild COVID-19 (a few samples of this study predate the infection). Cell type and time point are not known.

This chain links TRBV5-1 with TRBJ1-4; D might be TRBD1 (6 bases). Looked up from germline, CDR1 is SGHRS and CDR2 is YFSETQ. V was cut by 7 bases and J by 6 bases, with 19 bases left in between. The CDR3 loop spans 15 amino acids. In nucleotides, the CDR3 is TGCGCCAGCTCCTTCGGAGGGGGGGCTTATGAAAAACTGTTTTTT. This codes for CASSFGGGAYEKLFF.

This chain connects TRBV5-1 to TRBJ1-2; a weak D match, TRBD1 (6 bases). The CDR3 covers 15 residues. CDR1 is SGHRS, CDR2 YFSETQ, per germline. The V end lost 0 bases, the J end lost 9 bases, and 18 bases lay between the germline ends. CDR3 coding DNA: TGCGCCAGCAGCTTGGCCATGGGCAGGGACAATAGCTACACCTTC. This sequence encodes CASSLAMGRDNSYTF. Full variable domain (remainder filled in from reference TRBV5-1 and TRBJ1-2): KAGVTQTPRYLIKTRGQQVTLSCSPISGHRSVSWYQQTPGQGLQFLFEYFSETQRNKGNFPGRFSGRQFSNSRSEMNVSTLELGDSALYLCASSLAMGRDNSYTFGSGTRLTVV.

V is TRBV28 and J is TRBJ2-1, with TRBD1 as a possible D gene (5 bases). V lost 2 bases, J lost 9 bases, and 11 bases lay in between. The CDR3 runs to 13 residues. Germline-derived CDR1 and CDR2 are MDHEN and SYDVKM. This CDR3 is CASSLRQGSEQFF. In nucleotides, the CDR3 is TGTGCCAGCAGTTTAAGGCAGGGTAGTGAGCAGTTCTTC.

The genes are TRBV7-9 and TRBJ2-3; D may be TRBD2 (5 bases). Germline-derived CDR1 and CDR2 are SEHNR and FQNEAQ (reference sequence). The CDR3 contains 12 residues. V lost 5 bases to trimming and J lost 6 bases, with 9 bases between them. The CDR3 loop reads CASSPAVDTQYF. CDR3 nucleotide sequence: TGTGCCAGCAGCCCAGCGGTGGATACGCAGTATTTT. Looking up the rest from reference TRBV7-9 and TRBJ2-3 gives the full variable domain: DTGVSQNPRHKITKRGQNVTFRCDPISEHNRLYWYRQTLGQGPEFLTYFQNEAQLEKSRLLSDRFSAERPKGSFSTLEIQRTEQGDSAMYLCASSPAVDTQYFGPGTRLTVL.

This clonotype was observed a few times. The J gene is TRBJ2-3, the V gene TRBV7-9; TRBD1 might be the D (6 bases). The CDR3 sequence is 15 residues long. The germline V gene has CDR1 SEHNR and CDR2 FQNEAQ (reference sequence). V was cut by 2 bases and J by 6 bases, with 15 bases left in between. CDR3 DNA sequence: TGTGCCAGCAGCTTATATAGGGGGATGGCCGATACGCAGTATTTT. It translates to CASSLYRGMADTQYF.

A few counts support this clonotype. The rearrangement uses TRBV7-2 and TRBJ2-7, with D tentatively TRBD1 (5 bases). The V gene lost 4 bases and the J gene lost 2 bases, with 12 bases spanning the gap. From germline, CDR1 is SGHTA and CDR2 FQGNSA. The CDR3 has 14 amino acids. CDR3 region: CASSSGPQTYEQYF. CDR3 nucleotide sequence: TGTGCCAGCAGCTCAGGGCCGCAGACCTACGAGCAGTACTTC.

A few counts support this clonotype. The chain is built from TRBV5-8 and TRBJ2-3; 9 bases fit TRBD1. The CDR3 is 14 amino acids. From germline, CDR1 is SGHTS and CDR2 YDEGEE. J gave up 5 bases and V 6 bases, and 7 bases lay outside the gene matches. The CDR3 spells CASTTDRGRDTQYF. The CDR3 DNA sequence: TGTGCCAGCACCACCGACAGGGGGAGAGATACGCAGTATTTT.

The sample holds a few counts of this clonotype. This chain joins TRBV6-1 and TRBJ2-2, with D maybe TRBD2 (5 bases). The CDR3 contains 16 residues. The germline CDR1 and CDR2 sequences are MNHNS and SASEGT. The ends were cut back, 4 bases at V and 5 bases at J, with 17 bases in the middle. CDR3 sequence reads: CASSGPSGTLTGELFF. The CDR3 bases are TGTGCCAGCAGTGGGCCAAGCGGAACATTGACCGGGGAGCTGTTTTTT.

Only a few counts were recorded for this clonotype. The V gene is TRBV19, the J gene TRBJ2-1; 12 nucleotides align to TRBD2. The length of the CDR3 is 16 residues. The V segment lost 3 bases and the J segment 4 bases; nucleotides outside the gene matches: 4. CDR1 and CDR2 from the germline V gene are LNHDA and SQIVND (reference sequence). The CDR3 reads CASSIGGTSGYNEQFF. CDR3 DNA: TGTGCCAGTAGTATCGGCGGGACTAGCGGGTACAATGAGCAGTTCTTC.

V gene TRBV10-1 combines with J gene TRBJ2-5; no clear D gene. Trimming stripped 4 bases from V and 1 base from J, with 7 bases between. The CDR3 is 13 amino acids. Germline values: CDR1 WNHNN, CDR2 SYGVQD (reference sequence). The CDR3 sequence: CASSGNPQETQYF. CDR3 sequence (DNA): TGCGCCAGCAGTGGGAACCCCCAAGAGACCCAGTACTTC.

The chain is built from TRBV5-1 and TRBJ2-5; 7 nucleotides line up with TRBD1. With V trimmed by 4 bases and J by 3 bases, 6 bases remained unmatched. CDR3 length equals 14 residues. Looked up from germline, CDR1 is SGHRS and CDR2 is YFSETQ. CDR3 in DNA: TGCGCCAGCAGCGTTGGGACAGCCAAAGAGACCCAGTACTTC. Protein sequence: CASSVGTAKETQYF.

In its sample, this clonotype was seen a few times. The chain recombines TRBV5-1 with TRBJ1-6; D is unclear. The V gene's germline CDR1 is SGHRS and CDR2 YFSETQ. The CDR3 is 17 residues long. The V end was cut by 4 bases, the J end by 3 bases, with 17 bases between. The CDR3 sequence is CASSPASGSDYNSPLHF. The CDR3 coding sequence is TGCGCCAGCAGCCCGGCCTCGGGGAGCGACTATAATTCACCCCTCCACTTT.

This clonotype was seen a few times. The chain recombines TRBV20-1 with TRBJ2-7; D is unclear. V shed 3 bases and J shed 2 bases, with 20 bases lying between them. This CDR3 contains 16 residues. CDR1 is DFQATT and CDR2 is SNEGSKA in the germline V gene (reference sequence). The CDR3 loop reads CSASGVGQSTPYEQYF. The CDR3 nucleotides read TGCAGTGCTAGTGGGGTTGGGCAGTCCACCCCCTACGAGCAGTACTTC.

This clonotype was recorded many times. The chain recombines TRBV7-2 with TRBJ2-3; D is unresolved. Trimming cost V 3 bases and J 2 bases, with 15 bases left between them. CDR3 length equals 16 residues. Germline V gene sequence: CDR1 SGHTA, CDR2 FQGNSA. The CDR3 reads CASSFLGGSNTDTQYF. The DNA for the CDR3 is TGTGCCAGCAGCTTTCTTGGTGGTTCTAACACAGATACGCAGTATTTT.

This clonotype has only a few counts. The chain recombines TRBV12-3 or TRBV12-4 with TRBJ2-7; the D gene is possibly TRBD1 (5 bases). Trimming removed 3 bases from V and 3 bases from J, with 9 bases in between. This CDR3 spans 13 amino acids. For the CDR3, the DNA is TGTGCCAGCAGTTTCTCTCAGGGCTACGAGCAGTACTTC. It encodes CASSFSQGYEQYF.

The gene calls are TRBV6-4 and TRBJ2-3, with D maybe TRBD2 (6 bases). Deletions cut 7 bases from V and 0 bases from J, with 20 bases between. CDR3 size: 17 residues. CDR1 is MRHNA, CDR2 SNTAGT, per germline. The CDR3 DNA is TGTGCCAGCATAGGGCCCCAGGATAGCGGTAGCACAGATACGCAGTATTTT. Its protein product is CASIGPQDSGSTDTQYF.

This clonotype showed up just a few times. The chain carries TRBV12-3 or TRBV12-4 and TRBJ1-1; 7 bases agree with TRBD1. Trimming at V came to 6 bases and at J to 10 bases, leaving 5 bases not matched to a gene. CDR3 length: 11 amino acids. The chain's CDR3 is CASRVTGLAFF. Here the CDR3 DNA reads TGTGCCAGCAGGGTGACAGGGTTAGCTTTCTTT.